In its sample, the clone carrying this T cell receptor (beta chain) was seen a few times. Some clones are missing from TCRdb's copy, which holds only in-frame ones; the method was immunoSEQ multiplex PCR. The table has more than 150,000 clones, approximately 86% seen once. Germline V lookup: CDR1 MNHEY, CDR2 SVGEGT. V was clipped by 4 bases and J by 5 bases; unmatched bases: 3. The CDR3 is 13 residues long. This sample was included in a study of blood T cell repertoires in COVID-19. The sequence was collected from a man between 60 and 70 years old with COVID-19, enrolled during active disease. The rearrangement links TRBV6-2 or TRBV6-3 to TRBJ2-5; 8 bases fit TRBD2. Sequenced sample: peripheral blood. Here the CDR3 DNA reads TGTGCCAGCAGTTCCGGGACTAGGGAGACCCAGTACTTC. It translates to CASSSGTRETQYF.